This T cell receptor beta chain was retrieved from a study of blood T cell repertoires in COVID-19. Study context: There were acute and convalescent COVID-19 samples, and they came from the United States, Italy and Spain. The analysed material was cDNA or gDNA that came from T cells, B-cell-depleted T cells, or PBMCs.

The CDR3 covers 15 residues. Germline trimming cut 2 bases from V and 4 bases from J; bases unmatched to any gene: 4. Germline lookup yields CDR1 ENHRY and CDR2 SYGVKD. This clone was seen just once. Under the authors' procedure: Estimation of nucleated cell counts was performed using reference gene primer amplification. The assay was immunoSEQ multiplex PCR, and TCRdb's table has in-frame clones only and misses some. The V and J calls and clone size were taken over from that table, and D and trimming were inferred from the DNA. In the table there are about 230,000 clones, around four fifths of which are singletons.

The TCR originated in a man aged 35 to 55 with acute or convalescent COVID-19. The chain uses TRBV10-3 and TRBJ2-1; 8 bases are a match to TRBD2. Sequencing used peripheral blood. The CDR3 DNA reads TGTGCCATCAGTGAGGGAGCGGGAGTTTACAATGAGCAGTTCTTC. Translating gives CAISEGAGVYNEQFF.